This T cell receptor (beta chain) was obtained from a study of T-cell memory formation after mild COVID-19. Across the whole study: For the most part, TCR clusters were specific to one donor. Findings and caveats of the study: There was a balanced CD4/CD8 profile in clones contracting day 15 to 85, and later expanders leaned CD4+.

CDR1 is SGHTA, CDR2 FQGTGA, per germline. The trim removed 2 bases at V and 8 bases at J, leaving 6 bases unmatched. This CDR3 is 15 amino acids long. Ten or more counts support this clonotype. Its antigen remains unknown. Using constant-segment primers, 5'RACE produced TCR alpha and TCR beta cDNA libraries carrying sample barcodes and UMIs. TCRdb processed the 5' RACE reads anew with MiXCR; each CDR3 protein has one entry. The sample consists of about 390,000 distinct CDR3 sequences, 16% of them appearing once. The TCR comes from a man aged 18 to 35 who had mild COVID-19 (a few samples of this study predate the infection). Cell type and time point are not known. The V gene is TRBV7-3, the J gene TRBJ2-1; 10 positions match TRBD2. Sequencing was performed on PBMCs or a T cell subset sorted from them (not recorded which). The CDR3 reads CASSLQAGGRDEQFF. The DNA of the CDR3 is TGTGCCAGCAGCTTACAAGCGGGGGGGCGGGATGAGCAGTTCTTC. Variable domain in full (rest from reference TRBV7-3 and TRBJ2-1): GAGVSQTPSNKVTEKGKYVELRCDPISGHTALYWYRQSLGQGPEFLIYFQGTGAADDSGLPNDRFFAVRPEGSVSTLKIQRTERGDSAVYLCASSLQAGGRDEQFFGPGTRLTVL.